This record covers a single TCR beta chain. The PCR used 60 Vbeta and 13 Jbeta primers. Using immunoSEQ multiplex PCR, the repertoire was profiled, and TCRdb retains in-frame clones only, with some absent. Among about 110,000 clones listed, more than 65% were seen once. Germline V gives CDR1 SGHTA, CDR2 FQGNSA. This CDR3 is 14 amino acids long. V was clipped by 11 bases and J by 4 bases; unmatched bases: 8. The data belong to a study of cytomegalovirus exposure and HLA in healthy donors. This receptor was obtained from a woman in her fifties or sixties in good health and CMV-seropositive. Sequenced input: PBMCs. The genes are TRBV7-2 and TRBJ2-2; 9 bases fit TRBD1. The CDR3 DNA sequence: TGTGCCGGCGGGACAGGGACAGTCACCGGGGAGCTGTTTTTT. It encodes CAGGTGTVTGELFF.